A single sample is the source of the 28 T cell receptor beta chains below, sequenced in a study of Graves' ophthalmopathy and Graves' hyperthyroidism. Amplification of TCR beta CDR3 regions used RNA transcripts. Second-round multiplex PCR came after a first-round RT-PCR that employed HTBI primers. TCRdb re-called the multiplex PCR reads with MiXCR, one entry per CDR3 protein. The sample comprises around 170,000 distinct CDR3 sequences, over 35% of which are singletons, and around 5.5% rests with the top ten. Sequencing was done on a sample of peripheral blood. These receptors were collected from a middle-aged woman with Graves' ophthalmopathy.

This clonotype was seen repeatedly, ten times or more. J is TRBJ1-1 and V is TRBV2; TRBD1 matches 7 bases. Germline-derived CDR1 and CDR2 are SNHLY and FYNNEI. The CDR3 loop spans 15 amino acids. After removal of 5 bases from V and 2 bases from J, the junction contained 8 bases not matched to a gene. Written as DNA, the CDR3 is TGTGCCAGCAGTCAAAACAGGGGACTTAACACTGAAGCTTTCTTT. Encoded protein: CASSQNRGLNTEAFF.

This clonotype appeared many times. This chain joins TRBV6-2 or TRBV6-3 and TRBJ1-1; 7 bases are shared with TRBD1. The CDR3 covers 12 residues. V gave up 5 bases and J gave up 4 bases; unmatched junction bases: 1. Looked up from germline, CDR1 is MNHEY and CDR2 is SVGEGT. CDR3 amino acids: CASSDRVTEAFF. The CDR3 nucleotides read TGTGCCAGCAGTGACAGGGTCACTGAAGCTTTCTTT.

V usage is TRBV12-3 or TRBV12-4 and J usage is TRBJ2-7; no clear D. This CDR3 comprises 13 residues. V was shortened by 6 bases and J by 6 bases, with 15 bases between the two germline ends. This CDR3 reads CASRAPFLSEQYF. CDR3 nucleotides: TGTGCCAGCAGGGCCCCCTTTTTGTCCGAGCAGTACTTC.

The chain has TRBV5-6 and TRBJ1-1; no clear D. The CDR3 is 15 amino acids. The V gene lost 2 bases and the J gene lost 7 bases, with 18 bases spanning the gap. Germline loops: CDR1 SGHDT, CDR2 YYEEEE. The CDR3 reads CASSLRAGTSLEAFF. As DNA, the CDR3 is TGTGCCAGCAGCTTAAGGGCAGGCACCTCCCTTGAAGCTTTCTTT.

This clonotype came up once. The chain uses TRBV10-1 and TRBJ2-7, with 8 bases identical to TRBD2. The J segment lost 4 bases and the V segment lost 0 bases, leaving 5 bases of the junction unmatched. CDR3 length: 15 residues. CDR1 is WNHNN and CDR2 is SYGVQD in the germline V gene (reference sequence). The CDR3 protein is CASSESAGAIYEQYF. For the CDR3, the DNA is TGCGCCAGCAGTGAGTCAGCGGGAGCAATATACGAGCAGTACTTC.

This clonotype was counted ten times or more. The chain is built from TRBV28 and TRBJ1-2, with D possibly TRBD1 on 5 matching bases. The CDR3 has 14 amino acids. The V gene's germline CDR1 is MDHEN and CDR2 SYDVKM. The V gene lost 7 bases and the J gene lost 2 bases, with 14 bases spanning the gap. CDR3 bases: TGTGCCAGCACCTACGGGCAGGGAAACTATGGCTACACCTTC. This codes for CASTYGQGNYGYTF.

This clonotype was detected only a few times. V is TRBV28 and J is TRBJ1-1; D is undetermined. The CDR3 extends over 14 amino acids. CDR1 and CDR2 from the germline V gene are MDHEN and SYDVKM. The V and J ends lost 3 bases and 1 base respectively, with 9 bases between them. The CDR3 DNA is TGTGCCAGCAGTTTTGACCGGCCGAACACTGAAGCTTTCTTT. Translated, it gives CASSFDRPNTEAFF.

This clonotype was picked up many times. This sequence joins TRBV29-1 and TRBJ2-7; D call uncertain. This CDR3 spans 12 amino acids. Trimming cost V 5 bases and J 0 bases, with 8 bases left between them. Germline V gives CDR1 SQVTM, CDR2 ANQGSEA. In DNA form, the CDR3 reads TGCAGCGTTCGTACGGCCTCCTACGAGCAGTACTTC. Translation gives CSVRTASYEQYF.

The chain couples TRBV29-1 to TRBJ2-7, with TRBD2 matching over 10 bases. Losses at the gene ends were 5 bases for V and 3 bases for J; bases not matched to a gene: 7. The CDR3 is 14 amino acids. The germline V gene encodes CDR1 SQVTM and CDR2 ANQGSEA. The CDR3 nucleotides are TGCAGCGTTCGGACTAGCGGAACCCGCTACGAGCAGTACTTC. Translated: CSVRTSGTRYEQYF.

The table lists this clonotype with many counts. The V call is TRBV15, the J call TRBJ2-5, with D possibly being TRBD1 (5 bases). CDR1 LNHNV and CDR2 YYDKDF come from the germline V gene (reference sequence). The V and J ends lost 0 bases and 4 bases respectively, with 12 bases between them. The CDR3 runs to 15 residues. DNA for the CDR3: TGTGCCACCAGCAGAGATAATGCTAGGGGAGAGACCCAGTACTTC. Amino acids: CATSRDNARGETQYF. Together with reference TRBV15 and TRBJ2-5, the CDR3 gives the full variable domain: DAMVIQNPRYQVTQFGKPVTLSCSQTLNHNVMYWYQQKSSQAPKLLFHYYDKDFNNEADTPDNFQSRRPNTSFCFLDIRSPGLGDTAMYLCATSRDNARGETQYFGPGTRLLVL.

This clonotype has a count of ten or more. The chain links TRBV7-2 to TRBJ2-4, with TRBD1 as a possible D gene (7 bases). The V and J ends lost 5 bases and 8 bases respectively, with 19 bases between them. CDR3 length equals 15 residues. The V gene's germline CDR1 is SGHTA and CDR2 FQGNSA. CDR3: CASSQGGPTAHIQYF. The CDR3 coding sequence is TGTGCCAGCAGCCAGGGGGGACCCACGGCACACATTCAGTACTTC.

This clonotype showed up just a few times. V usage is TRBV2 and J usage is TRBJ2-2; perhaps TRBD1 as D (5 bases). The germline gives CDR1 SNHLY, CDR2 FYNNEI. The CDR3 is made up of 15 amino acids. The V and J ends lost 7 bases and 0 bases respectively, with 12 bases between them. In nucleotides, the CDR3 is TGTGCCAGCAAGTCGGACACCTCGAACACCGGGGAGCTGTTTTTT. It codes for CASKSDTSNTGELFF.

This clonotype was counted many times. The chain joins TRBV18 to TRBJ2-7, with D perhaps matching TRBD1 or TRBD2 (5 bases each). This CDR3 has 13 amino acids. Trimming removed 3 bases from V and 5 bases from J, with 11 bases in between. The germline gives CDR1 KGHSH, CDR2 LQKENI. CDR3 DNA sequence: TGTGCCAGCTCACCTAGACAGACTAACGAGCAGTACTTC. Amino acid sequence: CASSPRQTNEQYF.

A single count supports this clonotype. The chain combines TRBV6-2 or TRBV6-3 with TRBJ2-2, with TRBD2 identical over 10 bases. The CDR3 totals 15 residues. Germline lookup yields CDR1 MNHEY and CDR2 SVGEGT. Trimming cost V 2 bases and J 6 bases; bases outside gene matches: 3. CDR3 region: CASSYRAGGPGELFF. CDR3 sequence (DNA): TGTGCCAGCAGTTACAGAGCGGGAGGGCCCGGGGAGCTGTTTTTT.

Ten or more counts support this clonotype. The genes are TRBV6-5 and TRBJ1-1; 7 nucleotides line up with TRBD1. The CDR3 loop spans 15 amino acids. Germline values: CDR1 MNHEY, CDR2 SVGAGI. The ends lost 0 bases at V and 3 bases at J; junction bases unmatched: 4. CDR3 sequence: CASSYSMTGYTEAFF. The CDR3 DNA sequence: TGTGCCAGCAGTTACTCGATGACAGGGTACACTGAAGCTTTCTTT.

Only a few counts were recorded for this clonotype. V usage is TRBV5-1 and J usage is TRBJ2-2; D uncertain. The CDR3 is 15 residues long. Between the trimmed V and J ends, which lost 7 bases and 7 bases, there was a span of 20 bases. The V gene's germline CDR1 is SGHRS and CDR2 YFSETQ. The CDR3 protein is CASAQVRSPGGELFF. CDR3 DNA sequence: TGCGCCAGCGCCCAGGTGCGCTCTCCGGGCGGGGAGCTGTTTTTT.

The table lists this clonotype with many counts. CDR3 amino acids: CASSFNSGASGDEQYF. CDR3 DNA: TGTGCCAGCAGTTTTAATTCGGGGGCCTCTGGGGACGAGCAGTACTTC. The V call is TRBV28, the J call TRBJ2-7, with D perhaps given as TRBD1 or TRBD2 (6 bases each). This CDR3 spans 16 amino acids. From germline, CDR1 is MDHEN and CDR2 SYDVKM. The V end was cut by 3 bases, the J end by 5 bases, with 20 bases between.

This chain links TRBV6-1 with TRBJ1-3; 7 nucleotides agree with TRBD1. The germline CDR1 and CDR2 sequences are MNHNS and SASEGT. V trimming: 7 bases; J trimming: 1 base; junction bases outside the gene matches: 4. This CDR3 is 14 amino acids long. The CDR3 coding sequence is TGTGCCAGCACCCTGGGACAGTCTGGAAACACCATATATTTT. Its translation: CASTLGQSGNTIYF.

This clonotype has at least ten counts. CDR3 loop: CASSPRRVSYSYNSPLHF. The CDR3 DNA is TGTGCCAGCAGCCCCCGCAGGGTGTCATACTCCTATAATTCACCCCTCCACTTT. The V gene is TRBV5-6, the J gene TRBJ1-6; D possibly corresponds to TRBD1 (5 bases). The CDR3 covers 18 residues. Germline V CDR1 and CDR2: SGHDT, YYEEEE. V was clipped by 4 bases and J by 0 bases, with 17 bases between them.

This clonotype was recorded only once. The rearrangement links TRBV7-2 to TRBJ2-5; D gene unclear. The CDR3 is 13 amino acids. V was trimmed by 3 bases and J by 5 bases, leaving 10 bases between them. Germline-derived CDR1 and CDR2 are SGHTA and FQGNSA. In nucleotides, the CDR3 is TGTGCCAGCAGCTTCGGCTCGATGGAGACCCAGTACTTC. This encodes CASSFGSMETQYF. The full variable domain, its missing parts supplied by reference TRBV7-2 and TRBJ2-5, is GAGVSQSPSNKVTEKGKDVELRCDPISGHTALYWYRQSLGQGLEFLIYFQGNSAPDKSGLPSDRFSAERTGGSVSTLTIQRTQQEDSAVYLCASSFGSMETQYFGPGTRLLVL.

The rearrangement joins TRBV28 to TRBJ2-7; D could derive from TRBD1 or TRBD2 (5 bases each). The V and J ends lost 3 bases and 5 bases respectively, with 17 bases between them. The CDR3 length is 15 residues. Germline loops: CDR1 MDHEN, CDR2 SYDVKM. The CDR3 loop is CASSFVSSGTDEQYF. The CDR3 DNA reads TGTGCCAGCAGTTTCGTTTCTTCCGGGACCGACGAGCAGTACTTC. The full variable domain, completed using reference TRBV28 and TRBJ2-7, is DVKVTQSSRYLVKRTGEKVFLECVQDMDHENMFWYRQDPGLGLRLIYFSYDVKMKEKGDIPEGYSVSREKKERFSLILESASTNQTSMYLCASSFVSSGTDEQYFGPGTRLTVT.

The chain joins TRBV11-2 to TRBJ2-5; 10 nucleotides align to TRBD1. Germline-derived CDR1 and CDR2 are SGHAT and FQNNGV. This CDR3 contains 18 residues. V shed 2 bases, J shed 5 bases, and the junction held 14 bases outside the gene matches. The CDR3 DNA sequence: TGTGCCAGCAGCTTACGTAGATGGGGACAGGGGATAGATGAGACCCAGTACTTC. Translation gives CASSLRRWGQGIDETQYF.

This clonotype showed up many times. The chain joins TRBV27 to TRBJ1-2, with D possibly matching TRBD1 (6 bases). Looked up from germline, CDR1 is MNHEY and CDR2 is SMNVEV (reference sequence). The CDR3 extends over 15 amino acids. V dropped 4 bases and J dropped 0 bases, with 12 bases sitting between them. CDR3 sequence reads: CASSSTGYSNYGYTF. The CDR3 coding sequence is TGTGCCAGCAGTTCCACAGGGTATTCTAACTATGGCTACACCTTC.

This clonotype has a count of ten or more. The V gene is TRBV18, the J gene TRBJ1-1; D perhaps matches TRBD1 (6 bases). The germline CDR1 and CDR2 sequences are KGHSH and LQKENI. The length of the CDR3 is 15 residues. The V and J ends lost 2 bases and 1 base respectively, with 11 bases between them. The DNA for the CDR3 is TGTGCCAGCTCACCAGCGGACAGCAGGAACACTGAAGCTTTCTTT. Translation gives CASSPADSRNTEAFF.

This clonotype was observed many times. V gene TRBV20-1 combines with J gene TRBJ1-6; D is undetermined. This CDR3 comprises 15 residues. In germline, CDR1 is DFQATT, CDR2 SNEGSKA (reference sequence). The V end was cut by 5 bases, the J end by 5 bases, with 16 bases between. CDR3 region: CSAPPDRGHNSPLHF. CDR3 coding DNA: TGCAGTGCTCCCCCTGACCGGGGTCATAATTCACCCCTCCACTTT.

The genes are TRBV7-8 and TRBJ1-2, with D maybe TRBD1 (6 bases). Deletions cut 5 bases from V and 1 base from J, with 14 bases between. Germline values: CDR1 SGHVS, CDR2 FQNEAQ. This CDR3 is 15 amino acids long. CDR3: CASSVTRDNNYGYTF. The CDR3 bases are TGTGCCAGCAGCGTAACACGGGACAATAACTATGGCTACACCTTC.

This clonotype came up many times. The rearrangement uses TRBV18 and TRBJ2-5; D possibly uses TRBD1 or TRBD2 (5 bases each). The CDR3 totals 13 residues. V was trimmed by 5 bases and J by 5 bases, leaving 12 bases between them. Germline CDR1 and CDR2: KGHSH and LQKENI. CDR3 sequence: CASSSGGTETQYF. CDR3 in DNA: TGTGCCAGCTCATCTGGGGGAACCGAGACCCAGTACTTC. Variable domain in full (rest from reference TRBV18 and TRBJ2-5): NAGVMQNPRHLVRRRGQEARLRCSPMKGHSHVYWYRQLPEEGLKFMVYLQKENIIDESGMPKERFSAEFPKEGPSILRIQQVVRGDSAAYFCASSSGGTETQYFGPGTRLLVL.

This clonotype was seen ten or more times. The chain uses TRBV9 and TRBJ1-2; no clear D gene. Germline CDR1 and CDR2: SGDLS and YYNGEE. The CDR3 is 15 residues long. V was trimmed by 1 base and J by 5 bases, leaving 15 bases between them. As DNA, the CDR3 is TGTGCCAGCAGCGTAATGGCAAGGAGGGATTATGGCTACACCTTC. Encoded protein: CASSVMARRDYGYTF.